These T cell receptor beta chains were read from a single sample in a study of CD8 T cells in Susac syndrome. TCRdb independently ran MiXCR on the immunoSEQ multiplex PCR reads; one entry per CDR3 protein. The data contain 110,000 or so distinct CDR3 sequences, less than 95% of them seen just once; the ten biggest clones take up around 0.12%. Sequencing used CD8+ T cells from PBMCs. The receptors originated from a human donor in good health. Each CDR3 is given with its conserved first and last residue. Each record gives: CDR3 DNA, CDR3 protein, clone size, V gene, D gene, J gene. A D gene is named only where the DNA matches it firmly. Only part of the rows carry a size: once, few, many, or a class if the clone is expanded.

CDR3nt: TGTGCCAGCAGCTTATCCTCCGACAGGGGGCGTCAAGCTTTCTTT
CDR3aa: CASSLSSDRGRQAFF
abundance: NA
v_gene: TRBV7-2
d_gene: TRBD1
j_gene: TRBJ1-1

CDR3nt: TGTGCCAGCAGTCAACAGGGGTTGGGTAGCAATCAGCCCCAGCATTTT
CDR3aa: CASSQQGLGSNQPQHF
abundance: NA
v_gene: TRBV12-3/TRBV12-4
d_gene: TRBD1
j_gene: TRBJ1-5

CDR3nt: TGTGCCAGCAGTTACTCGTATACAGGGGGTGAAGCTTTCTTT
CDR3aa: CASSYSYTGGEAFF
abundance: NA
v_gene: TRBV6-5
d_gene: TRBD1
j_gene: TRBJ1-1

CDR3nt: TGTGCCAGCAGTAAGGACAGGGGAACGATCTCTGGGGCCAACGTCCTGACTTTC
CDR3aa: CASSKDRGTISGANVLTF
abundance: NA
v_gene: TRBV2
d_gene: TRBD1
j_gene: TRBJ2-6

CDR3nt: TGCGCCAGCAGCCAAGGGGTACTGACCCCGGGGACTGGAAACACCATATATTTT
CDR3aa: CASSQGVLTPGTGNTIYF
abundance: NA
v_gene: TRBV4-3
d_gene: NA
j_gene: TRBJ1-3

CDR3nt: TGTGCCTGGAGGAAAGGTGGCTACACCTTC
CDR3aa: CAWRKGGYTF
abundance: NA
v_gene: TRBV30
d_gene: NA
j_gene: TRBJ1-2

CDR3nt: TGTGCCAGCAGCCAAAGCGTAGCTAACTATGGCTACACCTTC
CDR3aa: CASSQSVANYGYTF
abundance: NA
v_gene: TRBV3-1
d_gene: NA
j_gene: TRBJ1-2

CDR3nt: TGTGCCAGCAGTTACCCGACAGGGGTGGTCGGGGAGCTGTTTTTT
CDR3aa: CASSYPTGVVGELFF
abundance: NA
v_gene: TRBV6-2/TRBV6-3
d_gene: TRBD1
j_gene: TRBJ2-2

CDR3nt: TGTGCCAGAACGACAGGGGGCACTGAAGCTTTCTTT
CDR3aa: CARTTGGTEAFF
abundance: NA
v_gene: TRBV2
d_gene: TRBD1
j_gene: TRBJ1-1

CDR3nt: TGCGCCGAGCGGGAGACGGGTCGCGATGAGCAGTTCTTC
CDR3aa: CAERETGRDEQFF
abundance: NA
v_gene: TRBV5-1
d_gene: TRBD2
j_gene: TRBJ2-1

CDR3nt: TGCAGTGTGGATAGCGGGAACTCTGGGGCCAACGTCCTGACTTTC
CDR3aa: CSVDSGNSGANVLTF
abundance: NA
v_gene: TRBV20-1
d_gene: TRBD2
j_gene: TRBJ2-6

CDR3nt: TGTGCCAGCAGCCCGGGGTCTGGGGGCGGCACTGAAGCTTTCTTT
CDR3aa: CASSPGSGGGTEAFF
abundance: NA
v_gene: TRBV7-8
d_gene: NA
j_gene: TRBJ1-1

CDR3nt: TGTGCCATCAGTGGGGGCACCGGGGAGCTGTTTTTT
CDR3aa: CAISGGTGELFF
abundance: NA
v_gene: TRBV10-3
d_gene: NA
j_gene: TRBJ2-2

CDR3nt: TGCGCCAGCAGCTTGGTCGGGGACAGGGCGGAAAAACTGTTTTTT
CDR3aa: CASSLVGDRAEKLFF
abundance: once
v_gene: TRBV5-1
d_gene: TRBD1
j_gene: TRBJ1-4

CDR3nt: TGCAGTGCCGCCGGGACTAGCGGGAGGAGGGCCTACGAGCAGTACTTC
CDR3aa: CSAAGTSGRRAYEQYF
abundance: NA
v_gene: TRBV20-1
d_gene: TRBD2
j_gene: TRBJ2-7

CDR3nt: TGTGCCAGCAGATACGGACGGGTCAACACTGAAGCTTTCTTT
CDR3aa: CASRYGRVNTEAFF
abundance: NA
v_gene: TRBV7-2
d_gene: NA
j_gene: TRBJ1-1

CDR3nt: TGCGCCAGCAGCCAGGACCCAGGGAGATCGGATACAGATACGCAGTATTTT
CDR3aa: CASSQDPGRSDTDTQYF
abundance: NA
v_gene: TRBV4-1
d_gene: NA
j_gene: TRBJ2-3

CDR3nt: TGCAGTGCTAAAACTAGCGGGGGCTACACAGATACGCAGTATTTT
CDR3aa: CSAKTSGGYTDTQYF
abundance: NA
v_gene: TRBV20-1
d_gene: TRBD2
j_gene: TRBJ2-3

CDR3nt: TGTGCCAGTAGTCCCCGACTAGCGGGGATGAGGACCGGGGAGCTGTTTTTT
CDR3aa: CASSPRLAGMRTGELFF
abundance: NA
v_gene: TRBV19
d_gene: TRBD2
j_gene: TRBJ2-2

CDR3nt: TGCGCCAGCAGCTTGGCTGGGACAAGAGGTACCGGGGAGCTGTTTTTT
CDR3aa: CASSLAGTRGTGELFF
abundance: NA
v_gene: TRBV5-1
d_gene: NA
j_gene: TRBJ2-2

CDR3nt: TGTGCCAGTAGTACGCGACCGGGATATGGCTACACCTTC
CDR3aa: CASSTRPGYGYTF
abundance: NA
v_gene: TRBV19
d_gene: NA
j_gene: TRBJ1-2

CDR3nt: TGTGCCAGCAGCTTAGGGACAGGGGCCAACGTCCTGACTTTC
CDR3aa: CASSLGTGANVLTF
abundance: NA
v_gene: TRBV7-6
d_gene: NA
j_gene: TRBJ2-6

CDR3nt: TGTGCCAGCAGCCGGACAGGGGAATGGCACGAGCAGTACTTC
CDR3aa: CASSRTGEWHEQYF
abundance: few
v_gene: TRBV9
d_gene: TRBD1
j_gene: TRBJ2-7

CDR3nt: TGTGCCAGTGCCCCCCGGAACGCAGAGACCCAGTACTTC
CDR3aa: CASAPRNAETQYF
abundance: NA
v_gene: TRBV12-3/TRBV12-4
d_gene: NA
j_gene: TRBJ2-5

CDR3nt: TGTGCCAGTAGTCTCCCCTCGGGACCGCCCTACGAGCAGTACTTC
CDR3aa: CASSLPSGPPYEQYF
abundance: NA
v_gene: TRBV19
d_gene: NA
j_gene: TRBJ2-7

CDR3nt: TGTGCCAGTATACCGACCGGCGGTTACGAGCAGTACTTC
CDR3aa: CASIPTGGYEQYF
abundance: NA
v_gene: TRBV19
d_gene: NA
j_gene: TRBJ2-7

CDR3nt: TGTGCCAGCAGTGAAGAGCTAGGAGTAAACACCGGGGAGCTGTTTTTT
CDR3aa: CASSEELGVNTGELFF
abundance: NA
v_gene: TRBV6-1
d_gene: NA
j_gene: TRBJ2-2

CDR3nt: TGCAGTGCTAGAGATCATGGGGGGCCCCCCACTTACGAGCAGTACTTC
CDR3aa: CSARDHGGPPTYEQYF
abundance: few
v_gene: TRBV20-1
d_gene: NA
j_gene: TRBJ2-7

CDR3nt: TGTGCCAGCAGCTTAAACAGAGGCTACGAGCAGTACTTC
CDR3aa: CASSLNRGYEQYF
abundance: NA
v_gene: TRBV7-2
d_gene: NA
j_gene: TRBJ2-7

CDR3nt: TGTGCCAGCAGCTTGAGGACAGCCTCGGGGACTGAAGCTTTCTTT
CDR3aa: CASSLRTASGTEAFF
abundance: NA
v_gene: TRBV5-6
d_gene: NA
j_gene: TRBJ1-1

CDR3nt: TGTGCCAGCAGCCAGGAGGACAGCAATCAGCCCCAGCATTTT
CDR3aa: CASSQEDSNQPQHF
abundance: NA
v_gene: TRBV4-2
d_gene: NA
j_gene: TRBJ1-5

CDR3nt: TGCGCCAGCAGCTCCTTCCGACAGACCACAGATACGCAGTATTTT
CDR3aa: CASSSFRQTTDTQYF
abundance: NA
v_gene: TRBV5-1
d_gene: NA
j_gene: TRBJ2-3

CDR3nt: TGCAGTGCTAGAGATCTACTAGCGGCTTACAATGAGCAGTTCTTC
CDR3aa: CSARDLLAAYNEQFF
abundance: NA
v_gene: TRBV20-1
d_gene: TRBD2
j_gene: TRBJ2-1

CDR3nt: TGCAGTGCCCAGAAGGCACAGGGGGAAAAGACCCAGTACTTC
CDR3aa: CSAQKAQGEKTQYF
abundance: NA
v_gene: TRBV20-1
d_gene: TRBD1
j_gene: TRBJ2-5

CDR3nt: TGCGCCAGCAGCCAGGCTCCACTTTCCTACGAGCAGTACTTC
CDR3aa: CASSQAPLSYEQYF
abundance: NA
v_gene: TRBV4-1
d_gene: NA
j_gene: TRBJ2-7

CDR3nt: TGCAGCGTAAGGGGAGGGGGACTAGCGGGGTCGAGCTCCTACAATGAGCAGTTCTTC
CDR3aa: CSVRGGGLAGSSSYNEQFF
abundance: NA
v_gene: TRBV29-1
d_gene: TRBD2
j_gene: TRBJ2-1

CDR3nt: TGTGCCAGCCGCCCCGCGGGGGCTAACTATGGCTACACCTTC
CDR3aa: CASRPAGANYGYTF
abundance: NA
v_gene: TRBV27
d_gene: NA
j_gene: TRBJ1-2

CDR3nt: TGTGCCAGCAGTATGGAGCGGGGGGGCCACGAGACCCAGTACTTC
CDR3aa: CASSMERGGHETQYF
abundance: NA
v_gene: TRBV6-2/TRBV6-3
d_gene: TRBD2
j_gene: TRBJ2-5

CDR3nt: TGCAGCGTTACAGGGGAAAGCTCCTACGAGCAGTACTTC
CDR3aa: CSVTGESSYEQYF
abundance: NA
v_gene: TRBV29-1
d_gene: TRBD1
j_gene: TRBJ2-7

CDR3nt: TGCAGTGCTAGAGCTGCTCAGGGTCTTACTGAAGCTTTCTTT
CDR3aa: CSARAAQGLTEAFF
abundance: NA
v_gene: TRBV20-1
d_gene: NA
j_gene: TRBJ1-1

CDR3nt: TGCAGTACCCCCGGAGCTTACAATGAGCAGTTCTTC
CDR3aa: CSTPGAYNEQFF
abundance: NA
v_gene: TRBV20-1
d_gene: NA
j_gene: TRBJ2-1

CDR3nt: TGTGCCAGCAGCCCCAGCGGGAGGGCGGGGGAGCAGTACTTC
CDR3aa: CASSPSGRAGEQYF
abundance: once
v_gene: TRBV3-1
d_gene: TRBD2
j_gene: TRBJ2-7

CDR3nt: TGTGCCAGCAGTTACTCCTCGCTGGACAGGGAGTATGAGCAGTTCTTC
CDR3aa: CASSYSSLDREYEQFF
abundance: NA
v_gene: TRBV6-5
d_gene: TRBD1
j_gene: TRBJ2-1

CDR3nt: TGTGCCAGTAGCCGACGGAACAATGAGCAGTTCTTC
CDR3aa: CASSRRNNEQFF
abundance: NA
v_gene: TRBV19
d_gene: NA
j_gene: TRBJ2-1

CDR3nt: TGTGCCATCAGCAAAGCACAGGGCCATGCTTACAATGAGCAGTTCTTC
CDR3aa: CAISKAQGHAYNEQFF
abundance: once
v_gene: TRBV10-3
d_gene: NA
j_gene: TRBJ2-1

CDR3nt: TGTGCCAGCAGCTTAGTCTCCAGTAGGTTCGAGCAGTACTTC
CDR3aa: CASSLVSSRFEQYF
abundance: NA
v_gene: TRBV7-9
d_gene: NA
j_gene: TRBJ2-7

CDR3nt: TGCAGTGCTAGAGATCCTGGCGTTAGCACTGAAGCTTTCTTT
CDR3aa: CSARDPGVSTEAFF
abundance: NA
v_gene: TRBV20-1
d_gene: NA
j_gene: TRBJ1-1

CDR3nt: TGTGCCACCAGTGATTACAGGGACACCGGGGAGCTGTTTTTT
CDR3aa: CATSDYRDTGELFF
abundance: NA
v_gene: TRBV24-1
d_gene: NA
j_gene: TRBJ2-2

CDR3nt: TGTGCCAGCAGCCTTGGGACAGTCCAAGAGACCCAGTACTTC
CDR3aa: CASSLGTVQETQYF
abundance: NA
v_gene: TRBV3-1
d_gene: TRBD1
j_gene: TRBJ2-5

CDR3nt: TGTGCCAGCAGCTTAGGAGTCAGGGGCGCTAGCAATCAGCCCCAGCATTTT
CDR3aa: CASSLGVRGASNQPQHF
abundance: NA
v_gene: TRBV7-2
d_gene: NA
j_gene: TRBJ1-5

CDR3nt: TGTGCCAGTAGGACCAACACAGGGGAAGTTCGCTACACCTTC
CDR3aa: CASRTNTGEVRYTF
abundance: NA
v_gene: TRBV19
d_gene: TRBD1
j_gene: TRBJ1-2

CDR3nt: TGTGCCAGCACTCACCAGGGACCGACGACCGGGGAGCTGTTTTTT
CDR3aa: CASTHQGPTTGELFF
abundance: NA
v_gene: TRBV6-2/TRBV6-3
d_gene: NA
j_gene: TRBJ2-2

CDR3nt: TGTGCCAGTAGGGTCGCCAAGGAGCTGTTTTTT
CDR3aa: CASRVAKELFF
abundance: NA
v_gene: TRBV19
d_gene: NA
j_gene: TRBJ2-2

CDR3nt: TGTGCCAGCAGTTCACTAGCGGCAGGCGAGCAGTACTTC
CDR3aa: CASSSLAAGEQYF
abundance: once
v_gene: TRBV6-2/TRBV6-3
d_gene: TRBD2
j_gene: TRBJ2-7

CDR3nt: TGTGCCAGCGGAGGAGAAAGGAGTCAGCCCCAGCATTTT
CDR3aa: CASGGERSQPQHF
abundance: NA
v_gene: TRBV2
d_gene: NA
j_gene: TRBJ1-5

CDR3nt: TGCAGCGTAACAAGCGGGGCCCCGAACACCGGGGAGCTGTTTTTT
CDR3aa: CSVTSGAPNTGELFF
abundance: NA
v_gene: TRBV29-1
d_gene: TRBD2
j_gene: TRBJ2-2

CDR3nt: TGTGCCAGCAGCTTAGCGACAGGCACAGATACGCAGTATTTT
CDR3aa: CASSLATGTDTQYF
abundance: NA
v_gene: TRBV7-9
d_gene: NA
j_gene: TRBJ2-3

CDR3nt: TGTGCCAGCAGCTCGAGACCGGGACAGGGGATTTCGGGGGCCAACGTCCTGACTTTC
CDR3aa: CASSSRPGQGISGANVLTF
abundance: once
v_gene: TRBV7-2
d_gene: TRBD1
j_gene: TRBJ2-6